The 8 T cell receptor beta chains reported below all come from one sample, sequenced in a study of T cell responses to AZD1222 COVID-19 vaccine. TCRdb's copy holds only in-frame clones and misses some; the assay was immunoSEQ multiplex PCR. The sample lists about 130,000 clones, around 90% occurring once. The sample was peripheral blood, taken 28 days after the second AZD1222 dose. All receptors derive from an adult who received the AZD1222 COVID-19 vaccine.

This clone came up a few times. CDR3 in amino acids: CASTKQGELGGYGYTF. CDR3 DNA: TGTGCCAGCACCAAGCAAGGGGAGCTAGGAGGCTATGGCTACACCTTC. The V and J genes are TRBV5-6 and TRBJ1-2, with D possibly matching TRBD1 (5 bases). V shed 6 bases and J shed 4 bases, with 22 bases lying between them. The CDR3 extends over 16 amino acids. CDR1 SGHDT and CDR2 YYEEEE come from the germline V gene. The complete variable domain, with remaining parts taken from reference TRBV5-6 and TRBJ1-2, reads DAGVTQSPTHLIKTRGQQVTLRCSPKSGHDTVSWYQQALGQGPQFIFQYYEEEERQRGNFPDRFSGHQFPNYSSELNVNALLLGDSALYLCASTKQGELGGYGYTFGSGTRLTVV.

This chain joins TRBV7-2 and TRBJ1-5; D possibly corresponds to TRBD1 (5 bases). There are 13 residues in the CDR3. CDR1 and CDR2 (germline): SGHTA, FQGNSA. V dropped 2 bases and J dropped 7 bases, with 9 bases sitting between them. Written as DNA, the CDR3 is TGTGCCAGCAGCTTACAAGGGGAACAGCCCCAGCATTTT. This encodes CASSLQGEQPQHF.

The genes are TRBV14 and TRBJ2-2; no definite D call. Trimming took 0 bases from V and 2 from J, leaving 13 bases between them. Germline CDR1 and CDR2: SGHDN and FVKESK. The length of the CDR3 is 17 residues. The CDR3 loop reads CASSQDFGVLNTGELFF. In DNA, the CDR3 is TGTGCCAGCAGCCAAGATTTTGGGGTACTTAACACCGGGGAGCTGTTTTTT.

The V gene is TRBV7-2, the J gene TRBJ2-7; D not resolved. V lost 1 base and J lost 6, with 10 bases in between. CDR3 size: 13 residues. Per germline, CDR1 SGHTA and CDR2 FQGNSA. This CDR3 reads CASSLESFSEQYF. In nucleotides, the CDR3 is TGTGCCAGCAGCTTAGAGTCTTTTTCCGAGCAGTACTTC.

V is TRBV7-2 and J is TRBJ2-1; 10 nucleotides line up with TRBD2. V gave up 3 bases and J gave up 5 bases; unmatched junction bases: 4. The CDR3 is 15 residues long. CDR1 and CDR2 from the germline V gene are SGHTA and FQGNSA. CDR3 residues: CASSFGLADNNEQFF. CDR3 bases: TGTGCCAGCAGCTTCGGACTAGCGGACAACAATGAGCAGTTCTTC. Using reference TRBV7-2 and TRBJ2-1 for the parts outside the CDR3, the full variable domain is GAGVSQSPSNKVTEKGKDVELRCDPISGHTALYWYRQSLGQGLEFLIYFQGNSAPDKSGLPSDRFSAERTGGSVSTLTIQRTQQEDSAVYLCASSFGLADNNEQFFGPGTRLTVL.

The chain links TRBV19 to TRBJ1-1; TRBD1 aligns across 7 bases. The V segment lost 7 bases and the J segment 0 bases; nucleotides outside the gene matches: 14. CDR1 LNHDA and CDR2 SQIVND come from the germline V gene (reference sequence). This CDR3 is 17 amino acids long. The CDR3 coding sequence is TGTGCCAGTACCAGGACTGAGGGGACAGTACTGAACACTGAAGCTTTCTTT. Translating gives CASTRTEGTVLNTEAFF.

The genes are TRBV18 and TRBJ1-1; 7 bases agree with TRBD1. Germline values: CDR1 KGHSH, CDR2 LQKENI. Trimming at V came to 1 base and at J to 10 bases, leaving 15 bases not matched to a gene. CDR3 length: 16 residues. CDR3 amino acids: CASSPLPLEGGAAAFF. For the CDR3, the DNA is TGTGCCAGCTCACCACTCCCTTTGGAAGGGGGCGCAGCAGCTTTCTTT.

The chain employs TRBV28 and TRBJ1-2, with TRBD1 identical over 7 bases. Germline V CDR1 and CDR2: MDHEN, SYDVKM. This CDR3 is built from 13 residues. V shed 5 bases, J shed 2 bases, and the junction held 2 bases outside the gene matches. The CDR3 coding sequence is TGTGCCAGCAGTCCAGGGGGAAACTATGGCTACACCTTC. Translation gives CASSPGGNYGYTF.